A selection of T cell receptor beta chains follows, all from one sample in a study of blood T cell repertoires in COVID-19. The data were produced by immunoSEQ multiplex PCR, yet TCRdb's version contains in-frame clones alone and is incomplete. The profile shows some 240,000 clones, approximately 92% of them singletons. The sequenced sample was peripheral blood. These TCRs come from a woman between 35 and 50 years old who had recovered from COVID-19. Both conserved end residues are part of each CDR3. A D gene is named only where the DNA matches it firmly. Clone size, where shown, is once, few, many, or a class for clones that have expanded.

TRBV24-1	TRBD1	TRBJ2-2	NA	TGTGCCACCGGGACAGGGGTGACCGGGGAGCTGTTTTTT	CATGTGVTGELFF
TRBV24-1	TRBD2	TRBJ2-1	NA	TGTGCCACCAGTGGTCCTAGCGGGAGCTACAATGAGCAGTTCTTC	CATSGPSGSYNEQFF
TRBV10-3	TRBD2	TRBJ2-2	NA	TGTGCCATCTCCTCCGGGACTAGCGCCGGGGAGCTGTTTTTT	CAISSGTSAGELFF
TRBV7-9	NA	TRBJ2-2	NA	TGTGCCAGCAGCACCGACTGGGGGGGCGCCGGGGAGCTGTTTTTT	CASSTDWGGAGELFF
TRBV15	NA	TRBJ2-1	NA	TGTGCCACCAGCAGAGATCTTGGTTCGGGGGAATCCTACAATGAGCAGTTCTTC	CATSRDLGSGESYNEQFF
TRBV3-1/TRBV3-2	NA	TRBJ1-1	NA	TGTGCCAGCAGCGGCATGGGGGGTACTCGGAACACTGAAGCTTTCTTT	CASSGMGGTRNTEAFF
TRBV11-2	NA	TRBJ2-3	NA	TGTGCCAGCAGCTTATATTCGGGGGGCCAAGGAGATACGCAGTATTTT	CASSLYSGGQGDTQYF
TRBV27	TRBD1	TRBJ2-1	NA	TGTGCCAGCGGACTCGACAGGGGATACAATGAGCAGTTCTTC	CASGLDRGYNEQFF
TRBV6-5	NA	TRBJ1-6	NA	TGTGCCAGCAGTTACTCGAGGGCCCCTAATTCACCCCTCCACTTT	CASSYSRAPNSPLHF
TRBV4-3	TRBD2	TRBJ2-2	NA	TGCGCCAGCAGCCAAGACTCTCCACTAGCGGGAATCACCGGGGAGCTGTTTTTT	CASSQDSPLAGITGELFF
TRBV30	NA	TRBJ2-1	NA	TGTGCCTGGAGTGGTATAAATGAGCAGTTCTTC	CAWSGINEQFF
TRBV7-2	TRBD2	TRBJ2-5	NA	TGTGCCAGCAGCTCGCTTAGCGGGGGAGCTTGGGAGACCCAGTACTTC	CASSSLSGGAWETQYF
TRBV20-1	NA	TRBJ2-2	NA	TGCAGTGCTAGTCTTGGGCCAGCAGTCGTCGGGGAGCTGTTTTTT	CSASLGPAVVGELFF
TRBV6-5	NA	TRBJ1-5	NA	TGTGCCAGCAGTTACACGGGCAATCAGCCCCAGCATTTT	CASSYTGNQPQHF
TRBV5-4	NA	TRBJ2-5	NA	TGTGCCAGCAGCTTGGAAACCTATTCGGAGACCCAGTACTTC	CASSLETYSETQYF
TRBV7-2	NA	TRBJ1-3	NA	TGTGCCAGCAGCTTCCAGGATCCTGGAAACACCATATATTTT	CASSFQDPGNTIYF
TRBV12-3/TRBV12-4	NA	TRBJ1-5	NA	TGTGCCAGCACCTTGGGGGGAGGTCAGCCCCAGCATTTT	CASTLGGGQPQHF
TRBV15	NA	TRBJ1-4	once	TGTGCCACCAGCAAGAGTGGAGCAACTAATGAAAAACTGTTTTTT	CATSKSGATNEKLFF
TRBV6-5	NA	TRBJ1-1	NA	TGTGCCAGCAGTTACCTAGGGAACACTGAAGCTTTCTTT	CASSYLGNTEAFF
TRBV2	NA	TRBJ2-5	NA	TGTGCCAGCAGCCAGACTCGACTCACCCAAGAGACCCAGTACTTC	CASSQTRLTQETQYF
TRBV12-3/TRBV12-4	NA	TRBJ2-5	NA	TGTGCCAGCAGTTTACAAGAGGAGACCCAGTACTTC	CASSLQEETQYF
TRBV12-3/TRBV12-4	NA	TRBJ1-1	NA	TGTGCCAGCAGTACCCTGACAGAAGCTTTCTTT	CASSTLTEAFF
TRBV10-3	NA	TRBJ1-5	NA	TGTGCCATCAGTGAGTCAGGGGCCCAGCCCCAGCATTTT	CAISESGAQPQHF
TRBV9	TRBD1	TRBJ1-6	once	TGTGCCAGCAGCGCTGGGACAGGGGGCAATAATTCACCCCTCCACTTT	CASSAGTGGNNSPLHF
TRBV20-1	NA	TRBJ2-5	NA	TGCAGTGCTAGTGAACCCAATCAAGCGGAGACCCAGTACTTC	CSASEPNQAETQYF
TRBV5-1	NA	TRBJ1-1	NA	TGCGCCAGCAGCTGGCACGGAGGCGGGACTGAAGCTTTCTTT	CASSWHGGGTEAFF
TRBV11-2	NA	TRBJ2-3	NA	TGTGCCAGCAGCTGGGGGGGCAGGGCTAGCACAGATACGCAGTATTTT	CASSWGGRASTDTQYF
TRBV27	TRBD2	TRBJ2-5	NA	TGTGCCAGCAGTCCGGGAGGTAGAGCCCAGTACTTC	CASSPGGRAQYF
TRBV5-4	TRBD2	TRBJ2-1	once	TGTGCCAGCAGCAGGATGACTAGCGGGAGGGCCGATGAGCAGTTCTTC	CASSRMTSGRADEQFF
TRBV28	TRBD2	TRBJ2-7	NA	TGTGCCAGCAGGCCCCAGGACCTAGCGGGGGGCCGTGGGAACGAGCAGTACTTC	CASRPQDLAGGRGNEQYF
TRBV6-6	NA	TRBJ2-1	NA	TGTGCCAGCAGGCCATCTCTAGAATTTCGTTCGGATGAGCAGTTCTTC	CASRPSLEFRSDEQFF
TRBV3-1/TRBV3-2	TRBD1	TRBJ1-5	NA	TGTGCCAGCAGTTCAAACAGGGGACGGCAGCCCCAGCATTTT	CASSSNRGRQPQHF
TRBV20-1	TRBD1	TRBJ2-7	NA	TGCAGTGCTAGTGGGCAGGGGGCATCCTACGAGCAGTACTTC	CSASGQGASYEQYF
TRBV6-5	NA	TRBJ2-1	NA	TGTGCCAGCAGGGACAATTTGTCCGATGAGCAGTTCTTC	CASRDNLSDEQFF